This T cell receptor beta chain was captured by sequencing in a study of shared clonotypes between healthy human individuals. On the study more broadly: A donor's plate count was three for CD4 naive and three for CD4 memory; CD8 naive had two and CD8 memory one.

The CDR3 consists of 16 residues. Germline V gene lookup returns CDR1 SGHRS and CDR2 YFSETQ. V dropped 2 bases and J dropped 4; count of bases not matched to a gene: 8. Clones were sequenced by immunoSEQ multiplex PCR, and TCRdb holds only the in-frame ones, with some missing. This table has some 680,000 clones, about 80% appearing once. The source material was memory CD4+ T cells sorted from blood. Indicated subset: CD45RA-negative fraction. This receptor was taken from a woman in her 30s in good health. V and J are TRBV5-1 and TRBJ2-3; 9 nucleotides align to TRBD1. The CDR3 sequence: CASSFQLGTGPDTQYF. The CDR3 DNA reads as TGCGCCAGCAGCTTCCAATTAGGGACAGGGCCAGATACGCAGTATTTT.